These T cell receptor beta chains were read from a single sample in a study of regulatory T cells in long-lasting Graves disease. TCRdb redid the calling of the multiplex PCR reads with MiXCR, one entry per CDR3 protein. The sample has some 460,000 distinct CDR3 sequences, 15% to 20% seen once; the top ten hold more than 9%. The data were also submitted as part of a second study, on T cells in Graves' hyperthyroidism and ophthalmopathy.

The starting material was peripheral blood mononuclear cells (PBMCs), obtained at new diagnosis, from a patient treated with antithyroid drugs. These receptors all come from a middle-aged man with Graves disease. The CDR3 runs from the conserved cysteine through the conserved F or W. A D gene is named only where the DNA matches it firmly. Only part of the rows carry a size: once, few, many, or a class if the clone is expanded.

d_call,j_call,clone_size,v_call,cdr3_aa,cdr3_nt
NA,TRBJ1-6,few,TRBV30,CAWSVGGATLHF,TGTGCCTGGAGTGTTGGGGGCGCAACCCTCCACTTT
TRBD1,TRBJ2-1,few,TRBV29-1,CSGQGVNNEQFF,TGCAGCGGACAGGGGGTTAACAATGAGCAGTTCTTC
TRBD1,TRBJ2-7,many,TRBV27,CASSPRTGGAEQYF,TGTGCCAGCAGTCCACGGACAGGGGGGGCCGAGCAGTACTTC
NA,TRBJ1-3,NA,TRBV2,CASRAQISGNTIYF,TGTGCCAGCAGGGCGCAAATCTCTGGAAACACCATATATTTT
NA,TRBJ2-1,NA,TRBV10-2,CASSDGLGHEQFF,TGCGCCAGCAGTGATGGCCTTGGGCATGAGCAGTTCTTC
TRBD2,TRBJ2-5,once,TRBV5-1,CASSPGLAGEGTQYF,TGCGCCAGCAGCCCAGGACTAGCGGGAGAGGGGACCCAGTACTTC
TRBD2,TRBJ2-1,many,TRBV6-2/TRBV6-3,CASSYSRRTSGGGVEQFF,TGTGCCAGCAGTTACTCCCGACGGACTAGCGGGGGGGGTGTGGAGCAGTTCTTC
NA,TRBJ2-3,many,TRBV29-1,CSAARVDTQYF,TGCAGCGCCGCGCGCGTGGATACGCAGTATTTT
NA,TRBJ1-2,many,TRBV12-3/TRBV12-4,CASSLDSNYGYTF,TGTGCCAGCAGCCTGGACAGTAACTATGGCTACACCTTC
NA,TRBJ2-1,few,TRBV7-9,CASSLDLTSGYNEQFF,TGTGCCAGCAGCTTAGACCTAACGAGCGGATACAATGAGCAGTTCTTC
NA,TRBJ2-1,many,TRBV28,CASSLSPLGYNEQFF,TGTGCCAGCAGTCTATCGCCTTTAGGCTACAATGAGCAGTTCTTC
TRBD2,TRBJ2-7,many,TRBV5-4,CASSLGGGRYEQYF,TGTGCCAGCAGCTTGGGCGGGGGTCGCTACGAGCAGTACTTC
NA,TRBJ2-5,NA,TRBV24-1,CATSEPQGPRRETQYF,TGTGCCACCAGTGAACCCCAGGGGCCGCGGAGAGAGACCCAGTACTTC
NA,TRBJ2-4,NA,TRBV10-3,CAISPALAKNIQYF,TGTGCCATCAGTCCCGCGTTAGCCAAAAACATTCAGTACTTC
TRBD2,TRBJ2-1,few,TRBV20-1,CSASSGGSGYNEQFF,TGCAGTGCTAGTTCGGGGGGTAGCGGGTACAATGAGCAGTTCTTC
NA,TRBJ2-6,few,TRBV3-1,CASSQEKGLGANVLTF,TGTGCCAGCAGCCAAGAAAAGGGGCTAGGGGCCAACGTCCTGACTTTC
TRBD2,TRBJ2-7,many,TRBV5-1,CASSTLPTGTRVYEQYF,TGCGCCAGCAGTACCCTCCCCACCGGGACTAGGGTCTACGAGCAGTACTTC
NA,TRBJ1-1,many,TRBV7-9,CASSPPGEGENTEAFF,TGTGCCAGCAGCCCACCGGGGGAAGGTGAGAACACTGAAGCTTTCTTT
TRBD1,TRBJ1-5,few,TRBV6-2/TRBV6-3,CASITGTGFGNQPQHF,TGTGCCAGCATTACCGGGACAGGCTTTGGAAATCAGCCCCAGCATTTT
NA,TRBJ1-5,many,TRBV30,CAWSVGAGGPQHF,TGTGCCTGGAGTGTAGGTGCCGGAGGGCCCCAGCATTTT
TRBD1,TRBJ1-4,many,TRBV12-3/TRBV12-4,CASRGPGTGGPATNEKLFF,TGTGCCAGCAGAGGGCCGGGGACAGGGGGCCCCGCAACTAATGAAAAACTGTTTTTT